Listed below are T cell receptor beta chains from one sample, sequenced in a study of blood T cell repertoires in COVID-19. The repertoire was sequenced with immunoSEQ multiplex PCR; TCRdb's copy has only in-frame clones and lacks some. The table lists approximately 130,000 clones, about 90% of them singletons. Material: peripheral blood. These receptors were obtained from a woman aged 45-65 years who had recovered from COVID-19. Each CDR3 is given with its conserved first and last residue. The D gene is left open where the match is weak. Rows give clone size only sometimes, using once, few, many, or a class for an expanded clone.

v_call	d_call	j_call	clone_size	cdr3_nt	cdr3_aa
TRBV6-2/TRBV6-3	TRBD1	TRBJ1-2	NA	TGTGCCAGCAGTATCCGAGGGACAGGGGGTGGCTACACCTTC	CASSIRGTGGGYTF
TRBV11-3	TRBD1	TRBJ1-4	NA	TGTGCCAGCAGCTTAGGGGGGACCGGGACAGTTAATGAAAAACTGTTTTTT	CASSLGGTGTVNEKLFF
TRBV5-4	NA	TRBJ1-2	NA	TGTGCCAGTAAAGTAGGGGGGGCTAACTATGGCTACACCTTC	CASKVGGANYGYTF
TRBV7-8	TRBD2	TRBJ2-1	NA	TGTGCCAGCAGCGGCAGTCTGCAGACCGGGACTAGAGAGTACAATGAGCAGTTCTTC	CASSGSLQTGTREYNEQFF
TRBV18	TRBD1	TRBJ1-2	NA	TGTGCCAGCTCAACAGGGACAGGGGCTTTATACACTGGCTACACCTTC	CASSTGTGALYTGYTF
TRBV15	NA	TRBJ1-5	NA	TGTGCCACCAGCACCTCTAATCAGCCCCAGCATTTT	CATSTSNQPQHF
TRBV7-8	TRBD1	TRBJ1-2	once	TGTGCCAGCAGACCCAGCCAGGGGGTGTATGGCTACACCTTC	CASRPSQGVYGYTF
TRBV3-1/TRBV3-2	NA	TRBJ1-6	NA	TGTGCCAGCACCCCAGGGGATCTAGATAATTCACCCCTCCACTTT	CASTPGDLDNSPLHF
TRBV7-2	TRBD2	TRBJ2-3	NA	TGTGCCAGCAGCCCCCCCTCTGGGGTAGCGGGAGCTGGGGATACGCAGTATTTT	CASSPPSGVAGAGDTQYF
TRBV3-1/TRBV3-2	NA	TRBJ2-5	NA	TGTGCCAGCAGCCTAACGGTTAGGACTCCAAGGGCGACCCAGTACTTC	CASSLTVRTPRATQYF
TRBV5-1	TRBD2	TRBJ2-2	NA	TGCGCCAGCAGTCGACTAGCGGGAGCTGGCGGGGAGCTGTTTTTT	CASSRLAGAGGELFF
TRBV15	NA	TRBJ1-5	NA	TGTGCCACCAGCAGAGACCCCAGGGGCCAGGGGCCCCAGCATTTT	CATSRDPRGQGPQHF
TRBV3-1/TRBV3-2	NA	TRBJ2-7	NA	TGTGCCAGCAGCCAAGAAGGGACACCCGGAAGTCTAAAGCAGTACTTC	CASSQEGTPGSLKQYF
TRBV2	NA	TRBJ2-3	NA	TGTGCCAGCAGTGCTAGCAGGGGTATCGGAGATACGCAGTATTTT	CASSASRGIGDTQYF
TRBV11-2	TRBD2	TRBJ2-1	NA	TGTGCCAGCAGCCGTTGGTCGGGAGGGGAGCAGTTCTTC	CASSRWSGGEQFF
TRBV4-2	NA	TRBJ1-2	NA	TGTGCCAGCAGCCAAGATGGCGACAGGTTCTATGGCTACACCTTC	CASSQDGDRFYGYTF
TRBV5-1	TRBD1	TRBJ2-2	NA	TGCGCCAGCAGCTTACAGGGGGCGGACACCGGGGAGCTGTTTTTT	CASSLQGADTGELFF
TRBV4-1	TRBD2	TRBJ2-7	NA	TGCGCCAGCAGCCAGGGAAGCGGGGGCCGCGAGCAGTACTTC	CASSQGSGGREQYF
TRBV19	TRBD2	TRBJ2-6	NA	TGTGCCAGTAGCCCCTGGGGGGGGTTCTCTGGGGCCAACGTCCTGACTTTC	CASSPWGGFSGANVLTF
TRBV4-1	NA	TRBJ2-1	NA	TGCGCCAGCAGCCAAGGCCCGGGGGTAGAGCAGTTCTTC	CASSQGPGVEQFF
TRBV30	TRBD2	TRBJ2-5	NA	TGTGCCTGGACCTCCGGGGGGTATCAGACCCAGTACTTC	CAWTSGGYQTQYF
TRBV28	NA	TRBJ1-4	NA	TGTTCATCAAGGGCGGGAGCTAATGAAAAACTGTTTTTT	CSSRAGANEKLFF
TRBV7-8	TRBD1	TRBJ2-7	NA	TGTGCCAGCAGCCTAAACAGGGGTCGATCGGGCGAGCAGTACTTC	CASSLNRGRSGEQYF
TRBV6-2/TRBV6-3	NA	TRBJ2-6	NA	TGTGCCAGCAGTGGAAACAGGTACTACTCTGGGGCCAACGTCCTGACTTTC	CASSGNRYYSGANVLTF
TRBV27	NA	TRBJ1-2	few	TGTGCCAGCAGTTCTCCAGGGGTCGGCTACACCTTC	CASSSPGVGYTF
TRBV15	NA	TRBJ1-1	once	TGTGCCACCAGCAGGCGCCGGAACACTGAAGCTTTCTTT	CATSRRRNTEAFF
TRBV12-5	NA	TRBJ1-4	NA	TGTGCTAGTGGTTTGGTACGCAGCAGGGGAAATGAAAAACTGTTTTTT	CASGLVRSRGNEKLFF
TRBV7-3	NA	TRBJ1-1	NA	TGTGCCAGCAGCTTCAACACAGGGCCAGCTTTCTTT	CASSFNTGPAFF
TRBV10-1	TRBD1	TRBJ2-6	once	TGCGCCAGCAGTCCCGGACAGGGGACTGGGGCCAACGTCCTGACTTTC	CASSPGQGTGANVLTF
TRBV29-1	TRBD2	TRBJ2-1	once	TGCAGCGCTGGCGGACTAGCGGGAGTTGGTGAGCAGTTCTTC	CSAGGLAGVGEQFF
TRBV19	NA	TRBJ2-7	NA	TGTGCCAGTAGTTCCCGACACCCCTACGAGCAGTACTTC	CASSSRHPYEQYF
TRBV7-2	TRBD1	TRBJ2-5	NA	TGTGCCAGCAGCTTAAATGTGGGACAGGGCGGCGAGACCCAGTACTTC	CASSLNVGQGGETQYF
TRBV2	TRBD2	TRBJ2-1	NA	TGTGCCAGCCGTCCAAGGACTAGCGATAATGAGCAGTTCTTC	CASRPRTSDNEQFF
TRBV3-1/TRBV3-2	NA	TRBJ1-4	few	TGTGCCAGCAGCCTCAGGGACAAAAAACTGTTTTTT	CASSLRDKKLFF
TRBV5-1	NA	TRBJ1-2	NA	TGCGCCAGCAGCTTGGAGAGAAACTATGGCTACACCTTC	CASSLERNYGYTF
TRBV5-1	TRBD2	TRBJ2-3	NA	TGCGCCAGCAGCTTATCCGGGACTAGCGGGAGTTCCGGCACAGATACGCAGTATTTT	CASSLSGTSGSSGTDTQYF
TRBV6-5	NA	TRBJ1-1	NA	TGTGCCAGCAATGCGGTGATGAACACTGAAGCTTTCTTT	CASNAVMNTEAFF
TRBV6-4	TRBD1	TRBJ1-1	NA	TGTGCCAGCAGTGACTGGACAGGGCGAGCTTTCTTT	CASSDWTGRAFF
TRBV2	TRBD2	TRBJ2-7	NA	TGTGCCAGCAGTTTAAGACTAGCGGTCTACGAGCAGTACTTC	CASSLRLAVYEQYF
TRBV9	TRBD2	TRBJ2-1	NA	TGTGCCAGCAGCGCCGGACTAGCGGGGTACAATGAGCAGTTCTTC	CASSAGLAGYNEQFF
TRBV2	NA	TRBJ2-7	NA	TGTGCCAGCAGGGACAGCTCCTACGAGCAGTACTTC	CASRDSSYEQYF
TRBV27	TRBD2	TRBJ2-3	NA	TGTGCCAGCAGTTTCCCCGGGACTAGAGCCTGTGGGGATACGCAGTATTTT	CASSFPGTRACGDTQYF
TRBV11-2	NA	TRBJ2-7	once	TGTGCCAGCAGCCCGATGTCAGGGCCCTACGAGCAGTACTTC	CASSPMSGPYEQYF